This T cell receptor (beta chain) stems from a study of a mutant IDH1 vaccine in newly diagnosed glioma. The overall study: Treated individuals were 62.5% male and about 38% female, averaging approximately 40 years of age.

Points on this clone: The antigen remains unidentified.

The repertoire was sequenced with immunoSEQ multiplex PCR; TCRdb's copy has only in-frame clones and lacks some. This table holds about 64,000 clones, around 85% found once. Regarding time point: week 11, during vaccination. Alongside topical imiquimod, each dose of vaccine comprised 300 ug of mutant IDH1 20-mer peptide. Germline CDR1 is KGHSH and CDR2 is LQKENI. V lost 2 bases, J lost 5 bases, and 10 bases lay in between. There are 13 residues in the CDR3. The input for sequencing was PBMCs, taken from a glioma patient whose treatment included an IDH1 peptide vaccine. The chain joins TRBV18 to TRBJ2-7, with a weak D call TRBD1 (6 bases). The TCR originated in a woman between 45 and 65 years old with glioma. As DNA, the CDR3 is TGTGCCAGCTCACCATCGCCAGGGGACGAGCAGTACTTC. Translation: CASSPSPGDEQYF.